Below are 8 T cell receptor beta chains sequenced from a single sample in a study of blood T cell repertoires in COVID-19. The repertoire was sequenced with immunoSEQ multiplex PCR; TCRdb's copy has only in-frame clones and lacks some. The sample contains under 450,000 clones, roughly 80% of which appear only once. Sequencing input: PBMCs or T cells enriched from blood (not recorded which). These receptor sequences come from a woman between 45 and 65 years old who had recovered from COVID-19.

Here the CDR3 DNA reads TGTGCCACCAGCAGAGTAGCAGACTACAATGAGCAGTTCTTC. It yields the protein CATSRVADYNEQFF. The J gene is TRBJ2-1, the V gene TRBV15, with D hard to call. Trimming stripped 1 base from V and 3 bases from J, with 7 bases between. The V gene's germline CDR1 is LNHNV and CDR2 YYDKDF (reference sequence). The CDR3 is 14 residues long.

The chain carries TRBV7-9 and TRBJ1-2, with D hard to call. Germline V lookup: CDR1 SEHNR, CDR2 FQNEAQ (reference sequence). V was clipped by 1 base and J by 6 bases, with 6 bases between them. CDR3 size: 12 residues. The DNA for the CDR3 is TGTGCCAGCAGCTTAGGGCAGAATGGCTACACCTTC. It translates to CASSLGQNGYTF. The whole variable domain, remainder taken from reference TRBV7-9 and TRBJ1-2, is DTGVSQNPRHKITKRGQNVTFRCDPISEHNRLYWYRQTLGQGPEFLTYFQNEAQLEKSRLLSDRFSAERPKGSFSTLEIQRTEQGDSAMYLCASSLGQNGYTFGSGTRLTVV.

This chain uses TRBV7-2 with TRBJ2-1, with D perhaps matching TRBD1 (6 bases). Trimming shortened V by 3 bases and J by 5 bases, and 17 bases separated the two germline ends. CDR1 and CDR2 from the germline V gene are SGHTA and FQGNSA. The CDR3 is 16 residues long. CDR3 sequence: CASSFVGSRTDNEQFF. The CDR3 region has the DNA TGTGCCAGCAGCTTTGTTGGATCGAGGACAGACAATGAGCAGTTCTTC.

The V gene is TRBV3-1 (or the pseudogene TRBV3-2), the J gene TRBJ1-1, with D possibly matching TRBD1 (6 bases). The V gene lost 1 base and the J gene lost 3 bases, with 15 bases spanning the gap. Germline CDR1 LGHDT, CDR2 YNNKEL (reference sequence). The CDR3 loop spans 16 amino acids. This CDR3 reads CASSQVRTGMYTEAFF. The DNA of the CDR3 is TGTGCCAGCAGCCAAGTAAGAACAGGGATGTACACTGAAGCTTTCTTT.

This rearrangement joins TRBV21-1 to TRBJ2-7; whether TRBD2, the table's D call, matches the DNA was not checked. TRBV21-1 corresponds to a pseudogene. The CDR3 loop spans 16 amino acids. CDR3 loop: CASSKAASGRAWEQYF. As DNA, the CDR3 is TGTGCCAGCAGCAAAGCAGCTAGCGGGAGGGCCTGGGAGCAGTACTTC.

This chain links TRBV6-5 with TRBJ1-5, with D possibly matching TRBD1 (5 bases). Germline CDR1 MNHEY, CDR2 SVGAGI. The CDR3 is 16 residues long. V was pared by 4 bases and J by 2 bases, with 15 bases between. The CDR3 reads CASSSAGQSGNQPQHF. In DNA, the CDR3 is TGTGCCAGCAGTTCCGCCGGACAATCGGGCAATCAGCCCCAGCATTTT.

The chain has TRBV28 and TRBJ2-4; 11 positions agree with TRBD2. Trimming cost V 5 bases and J 5 bases; bases outside gene matches: 8. The length of the CDR3 is 16 residues. Germline V gives CDR1 MDHEN, CDR2 SYDVKM. This CDR3 reads CASSPYPGLAENIQYF. The CDR3 coding sequence is TGTGCCAGCAGTCCTTATCCGGGACTAGCGGAAAACATTCAGTACTTC.

The chain links TRBV6-5 to TRBJ1-1, with a weak D call TRBD1 (6 bases). V was clipped by 2 bases and J by 0 bases, with 13 bases between them. The germline V gene encodes CDR1 MNHEY and CDR2 SVGAGI. The CDR3 is made up of 16 amino acids. The CDR3 DNA reads as TGTGCCAGCAGTTACGGTGGGGGGGCAATGAACACTGAAGCTTTCTTT. Its translation: CASSYGGGAMNTEAFF.